These T cell receptor beta chains were read from a single sample in a study of T cell responses to AZD1222 COVID-19 vaccine. The repertoire was sequenced with immunoSEQ multiplex PCR; TCRdb's copy has only in-frame clones and lacks some. The table includes about 120,000 clones, about 90% detected once. Sequencing was performed on peripheral blood, taken on day 0 of AZD1222 vaccination. All receptors derive from an adult in good health. Both conserved end residues are part of each CDR3. Fields, in order: V gene, clone size, D gene, J gene, CDR3 protein, CDR3 DNA. A D gene is named only where the DNA matches it firmly. Expanded clones are given a class, and other clones once, few, many or no size at all.

TRBV5-1	.	.	TRBJ1-6	CASSLVGGSPLHF	TGCGCCAGCAGCTTGGTCGGAGGTTCACCCCTCCACTTT
TRBV27	.	.	TRBJ1-2	CASSSVNSNYGYTF	TGTGCCAGCAGTTCTGTCAACAGTAACTATGGCTACACCTTC
TRBV28	.	TRBD1	TRBJ2-1	CASSLYDRGNEQFF	TGTGCCAGCAGTTTATACGACAGGGGCAATGAGCAGTTCTTC
TRBV12-3/TRBV12-4	.	TRBD2	TRBJ2-1	CASSSREREGGFF	TGTGCCAGCAGTTCCCGGGAGCGGGAGGGTGGGTTCTTC
TRBV29-1	.	TRBD1	TRBJ1-1	CSVPGTAGQNTEAFF	TGCAGCGTCCCCGGGACAGCGGGGCAAAACACTGAAGCTTTCTTT
TRBV2	few	.	TRBJ1-2	CASSEEVGSGYTF	TGTGCCAGCAGTGAGGAGGTTGGGTCTGGCTACACCTTC
TRBV7-9	.	.	TRBJ1-1	CASSLAGGPNTEAFF	TGTGCCAGCAGCTTAGCCGGTGGGCCGAACACTGAAGCTTTCTTT
TRBV18	.	TRBD2	TRBJ2-7	CASSPRLPLAGGPSMEYEQYF	TGTGCCAGCTCACCAAGGCTGCCGCTAGCGGGAGGGCCTTCTATGGAATACGAGCAGTACTTC
TRBV5-6	.	.	TRBJ1-4	CASSLAGGSISEKLFF	TGTGCCAGCAGCTTGGCCGGGGGATCTATTAGTGAAAAACTGTTTTTT
TRBV7-8	once	.	TRBJ1-2	CASSLALEGTNGYTF	TGTGCCAGCAGCTTAGCGCTAGAGGGAACGAATGGCTACACCTTC
TRBV19	.	TRBD1	TRBJ1-1	CASIKGAPDRTMNTEAFF	TGTGCCAGTATTAAGGGGGCCCCGGACAGAACTATGAACACTGAAGCTTTCTTT
TRBV19	.	.	TRBJ2-5	CASSTRQSQETQYF	TGTGCCAGTAGTACCCGACAGTCTCAAGAGACCCAGTACTTC
TRBV30	.	TRBD1	TRBJ1-5	CAWSTSGQGSQPQHF	TGTGCCTGGAGTACTTCGGGACAGGGAAGTCAGCCCCAGCATTTT
TRBV19	.	.	TRBJ1-2	CASSPMLGSALGYTF	TGTGCCAGTAGTCCAATGTTGGGATCCGCCCTGGGCTACACCTTC
TRBV5-1	.	.	TRBJ1-5	CASSLDGSYGQPQHF	TGCGCCAGCAGCTTGGACGGGTCTTACGGGCAGCCCCAGCATTTT
TRBV28	.	.	TRBJ1-2	CASTPTQDSLMFGYTF	TGTGCCAGCACCCCGACTCAAGACAGTCTTATGTTTGGCTACACCTTC
TRBV25-1	.	.	TRBJ1-2	CASSKGLGIGYTF	TGTGCCAGCAGTAAAGGCCTGGGGATCGGCTACACCTTC
TRBV5-1	once	.	TRBJ2-2	CASSWRAGGKDSTGELFF	TGCGCCAGCAGCTGGAGGGCTGGCGGGAAGGATAGTACCGGGGAGCTGTTTTTT
TRBV28	.	.	TRBJ1-2	CASSLTEVLRGYGYTF	TGTGCCAGCAGTTTAACCGAAGTCCTGAGAGGATATGGCTACACCTTC
TRBV27	.	TRBD1	TRBJ2-7	CASSPEDRPPYEQYF	TGTGCCAGCAGTCCCGAGGACAGGCCCCCCTACGAGCAGTACTTC
TRBV5-5	.	.	TRBJ1-1	CASSLSTPQGTEAFF	TGTGCCAGCAGCTTGTCGACACCCCAGGGAACTGAAGCTTTCTTT
TRBV10-3	.	TRBD1	TRBJ1-2	CASARDRGLNGYTF	TGTGCCAGTGCCCGGGACAGGGGATTGAATGGCTACACCTTC
TRBV3-1/TRBV3-2	.	TRBD1	TRBJ1-2	CASSPTGDRGLGYTF	TGTGCCAGCAGCCCCACAGGTGACAGGGGGCTTGGCTACACCTTC
TRBV9	once	TRBD1	TRBJ2-1	CASSVAQGAFNEQFF	TGTGCCAGCAGCGTAGCCCAGGGGGCATTCAATGAGCAGTTCTTC
TRBV15	.	.	TRBJ2-3	CATSRALEGGDTQYF	TGTGCCACCAGCAGAGCTCTGGAAGGGGGGGATACGCAGTATTTT
TRBV6-5	.	.	TRBJ1-4	CASSYTVVEKLFF	TGTGCCAGCAGCTACACCGTGGTTGAAAAACTGTTTTTT
TRBV6-5	.	.	TRBJ1-2	CASSYDDYGYTF	TGTGCCAGCAGTTACGATGATTATGGCTACACCTTC
TRBV28	once	.	TRBJ2-1	CASSLWDEQFF	TGTGCCAGCAGTCTTTGGGATGAGCAGTTCTTC
TRBV10-2	.	.	TRBJ1-3	CASSEGGAGNTIYF	TGCGCCAGCAGTGAGGGAGGGGCTGGAAACACCATATATTTT
TRBV9	.	.	TRBJ2-2	CASSLRDNRPGELFF	TGTGCCAGCAGCCTTCGGGACAACCGCCCCGGGGAGCTGTTTTTT
TRBV5-6	.	.	TRBJ1-1	CASSLFVLQGFAEAFF	TGTGCCAGCAGCTTGTTTGTCTTACAGGGTTTTGCTGAAGCTTTCTTT
TRBV5-4	.	.	TRBJ1-1	CASSLGTDSNTEAFF	TGTGCCAGCAGCTTGGGGACAGATTCAAACACTGAAGCTTTCTTT
TRBV19	.	.	TRBJ2-7	CASSIGGVGSYEQYF	TGTGCCAGTAGTATCGGGGGAGTCGGCTCCTACGAGCAGTACTTC
TRBV5-1	.	TRBD1	TRBJ1-3	CASSPTRGLHSGNTIYF	TGCGCCAGCAGCCCAACCAGGGGGCTACACTCTGGAAACACCATATATTTT
TRBV15	.	.	TRBJ2-5	CATSRDLAGVEETQYF	TGTGCCACCAGCAGAGATCTGGCAGGGGTAGAGGAGACCCAGTACTTC
TRBV5-5	.	.	TRBJ1-5	CASSLEAGRVLDQPQHF	TGTGCCAGCAGCTTGGAGGCCGGCAGGGTTTTAGATCAGCCCCAGCATTTT
TRBV10-3	.	TRBD1	TRBJ1-2	CAISESHRGREGYTF	TGTGCCATCAGTGAGTCGCACAGGGGGAGAGAGGGCTACACCTTC
TRBV10-2	.	.	TRBJ1-1	CASSESITGVTEAFF	TGCGCCAGCAGTGAGTCGATCACGGGGGTTACTGAAGCTTTCTTT
TRBV27	.	TRBD1	TRBJ1-5	CASSPTITGGQPQHF	TGTGCCAGCAGCCCAACCATCACAGGGGGTCAGCCCCAGCATTTT
TRBV3-1/TRBV3-2	.	.	TRBJ1-3	CASSRSQGVGNTIYF	TGTGCCAGCAGCCGCTCTCAGGGAGTCGGAAACACCATATATTTT
TRBV6-1	once	.	TRBJ1-4	CASSEIDLGGEKLFF	TGTGCCAGCAGTGAAATTGATCTGGGGGGTGAAAAACTGTTTTTT
TRBV7-8	.	.	TRBJ2-2	CASSLVGGSGELFF	TGTGCCAGCAGCTTAGTAGGGGGATCCGGGGAGCTGTTTTTT